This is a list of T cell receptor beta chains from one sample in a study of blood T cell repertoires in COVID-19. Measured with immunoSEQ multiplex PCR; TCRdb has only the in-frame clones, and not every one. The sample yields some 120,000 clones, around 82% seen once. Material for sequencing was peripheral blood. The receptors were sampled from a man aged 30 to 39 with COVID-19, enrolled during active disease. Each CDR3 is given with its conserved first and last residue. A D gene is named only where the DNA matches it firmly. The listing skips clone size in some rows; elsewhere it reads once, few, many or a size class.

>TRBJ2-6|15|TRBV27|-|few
CASSFGVSGANVLTF
TGTGCCAGCAGTTTCGGGGTCTCTGGGGCCAACGTCCTGACTTTC
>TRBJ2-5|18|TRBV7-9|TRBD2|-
CASRFGLAGGLGQETQYF
TGTGCCAGCAGATTCGGACTAGCGGGAGGATTAGGACAAGAGACCCAGTACTTC
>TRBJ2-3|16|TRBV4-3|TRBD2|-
CASSQLAGGTEDTQYF
TGCGCCAGCAGCCAGCTAGCGGGGGGGACCGAAGATACGCAGTATTTT
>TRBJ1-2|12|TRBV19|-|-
CASSMGGNGYTF
TGTGCCAGTAGTATGGGAGGGAATGGCTACACCTTC
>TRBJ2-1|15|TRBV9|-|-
CASSPQRRVDNEQFF
TGTGCCAGCAGCCCCCAGAGGCGGGTGGACAATGAGCAGTTCTTC
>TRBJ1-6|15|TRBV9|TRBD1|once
CASSASRQGGSPLHF
TGTGCCAGCAGCGCCTCCCGACAGGGAGGTTCACCCCTCCACTTT
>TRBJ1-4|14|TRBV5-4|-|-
CASMVREKGEKLFF
TGTGCCAGCATGGTCCGGGAGAAGGGTGAAAAACTGTTTTTT
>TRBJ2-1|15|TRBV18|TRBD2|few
CASSNGGALAHEQFF
TGTGCCAGCTCAAACGGGGGGGCGTTAGCGCATGAGCAGTTCTTC
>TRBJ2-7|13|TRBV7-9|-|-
CASSLQGQGEQYF
TGTGCCAGCAGCTTACAGGGGCAGGGCGAGCAGTACTTC
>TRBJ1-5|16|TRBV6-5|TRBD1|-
CASSSLGTGVDQPQHF
TGTGCCAGCAGTTCCCTCGGGACAGGGGTCGATCAGCCCCAGCATTTT
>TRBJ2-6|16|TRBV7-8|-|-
CASSFRRVPGANVLTF
TGTGCCAGCAGTTTCAGGAGGGTCCCCGGGGCCAACGTCCTGACTTTC
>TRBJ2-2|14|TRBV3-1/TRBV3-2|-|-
CASRMTGNTGELFF
TGTGCCAGCAGAATGACAGGGAACACCGGGGAGCTGTTTTTT
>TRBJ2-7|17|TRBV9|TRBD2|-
CASSVGSGGLGPYEQYF
TGTGCCAGCAGCGTTGGTAGCGGGGGGCTCGGGCCCTACGAGCAGTACTTC
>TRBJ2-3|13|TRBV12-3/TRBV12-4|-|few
CASTYQGSDTQYF
TGTGCCAGCACCTACCAGGGTTCGGATACGCAGTATTTT
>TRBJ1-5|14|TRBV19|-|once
CASSITGSNQPQHF
TGTGCCAGTAGTATAACGGGAAGCAATCAGCCCCAGCATTTT
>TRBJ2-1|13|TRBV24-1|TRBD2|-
CATSGGPWNEQFF
TGTGCCACTTCGGGGGGACCTTGGAATGAGCAGTTCTTC
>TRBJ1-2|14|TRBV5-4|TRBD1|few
CASSSGTGNYGYTF
TGTGCCAGCAGCTCTGGGACAGGGAACTATGGCTACACCTTC
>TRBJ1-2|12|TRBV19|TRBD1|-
CASSQGVSGYTF
TGTGCCAGTAGTCAGGGGGTCAGTGGCTACACCTTC
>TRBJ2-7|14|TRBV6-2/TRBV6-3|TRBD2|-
CASSISGGLGEQYF
TGTGCCAGCAGTATTAGCGGGGGCCTCGGCGAGCAGTACTTC
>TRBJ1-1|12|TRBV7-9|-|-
CASSPGGVEAFF
TGTGCCAGCAGCCCCGGAGGGGTTGAAGCTTTCTTT
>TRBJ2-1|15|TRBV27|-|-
CASSLTGGGGDEQFF
TGTGCCAGCAGTTTAACAGGGGGAGGGGGCGATGAGCAGTTCTTC
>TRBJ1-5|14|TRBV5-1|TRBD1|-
CASSTGTANQPQHF
TGCGCCAGCAGTACCGGGACAGCTAATCAGCCCCAGCATTTT
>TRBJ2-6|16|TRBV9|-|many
CASAPRREAGANVLTF
TGTGCCAGCGCCCCTCGCAGGGAGGCTGGGGCCAACGTCCTGACTTTC
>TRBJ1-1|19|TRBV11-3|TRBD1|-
CASSLGGGAGGKWDTEAFF
TGTGCCAGCAGCTTAGGCGGTGGGGCAGGGGGCAAATGGGACACTGAAGCTTTCTTT
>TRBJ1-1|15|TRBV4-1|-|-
CASSRWAVIERGAFF
TGCGCCAGCAGCCGCTGGGCAGTCATTGAACGTGGAGCTTTCTTT
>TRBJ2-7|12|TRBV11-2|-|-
CASSRSSYEQYF
TGTGCCAGCAGTCGGAGCTCCTACGAGCAGTACTTC
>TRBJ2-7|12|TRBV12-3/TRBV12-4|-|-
CASSLSVYEQYF
TGTGCCAGCAGTTTATCCGTCTACGAGCAGTACTTC
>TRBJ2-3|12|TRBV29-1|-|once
CSVSGFTDTQYF
TGCAGCGTTTCAGGGTTCACAGATACGCAGTATTTT
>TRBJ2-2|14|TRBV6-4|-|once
CASSPYLDTGELFF
TGTGCCAGCAGTCCTTACTTGGACACCGGGGAGCTGTTTTTT
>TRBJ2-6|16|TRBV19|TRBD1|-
CASSPDRVDGANVLTF
TGTGCCAGTAGTCCGGACAGGGTGGACGGGGCCAACGTCCTGACTTTC
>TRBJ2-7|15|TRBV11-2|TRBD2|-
CASGGLAGASYEQYF
TGTGCCAGCGGTGGACTAGCGGGAGCCTCCTACGAGCAGTACTTC
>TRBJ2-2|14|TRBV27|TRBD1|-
CASPGQPNTGELFF
TGTGCCAGCCCGGGACAGCCGAACACCGGGGAGCTGTTTTTT
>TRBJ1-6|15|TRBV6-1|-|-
CASSEGQGGNSPLHF
TGTGCCAGCAGTGAAGGGCAGGGAGGAAATTCACCCCTCCACTTT
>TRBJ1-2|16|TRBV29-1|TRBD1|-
CSGIGQGRGLNYGYTF
TGCAGCGGGATCGGACAGGGGAGGGGGCTAAACTATGGCTACACCTTC
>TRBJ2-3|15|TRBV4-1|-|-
CASSQDLKQTDTQYF
TGCGCCAGCAGCCAAGACCTTAAACAGACAGATACGCAGTATTTT
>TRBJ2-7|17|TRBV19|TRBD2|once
CASSITGGPEDTYEQYF
TGTGCCAGTAGTATTACGGGAGGGCCGGAAGACACCTACGAGCAGTACTTC
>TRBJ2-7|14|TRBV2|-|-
CASTSSGAFYEQYF
TGTGCCAGCACCTCAAGCGGCGCTTTCTACGAGCAGTACTTC
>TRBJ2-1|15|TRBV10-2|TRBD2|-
CASNVGTSGSNEQFF
TGCGCCAGCAATGTAGGGACTAGCGGGAGTAATGAGCAGTTCTTC
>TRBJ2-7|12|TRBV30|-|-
CAWSVKQGEQYF
TGTGCCTGGAGTGTAAAACAGGGCGAGCAGTACTTC
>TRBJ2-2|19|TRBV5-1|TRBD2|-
CASSSGLAGGPYRWGELFF
TGCGCCAGCAGCTCTGGACTAGCGGGAGGGCCATATCGGTGGGGGGAGCTGTTTTTT
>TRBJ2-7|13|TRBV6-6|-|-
CASSYAGRPEQYF
TGTGCCAGCAGTTACGCGGGCCGGCCAGAGCAGTACTTC
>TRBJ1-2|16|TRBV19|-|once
CASRRVQGILDYGYTF
TGTGCCAGTAGGAGGGTTCAGGGGATCCTTGACTATGGCTACACCTTC
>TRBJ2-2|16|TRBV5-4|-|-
CASSSGQRPVTGELFF
TGTGCCAGCAGCTCGGGACAACGGCCCGTTACCGGGGAGCTGTTTTTT
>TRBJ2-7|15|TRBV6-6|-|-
CASSRGTEGRYEQYF
TGTGCCAGCAGTCGGGGAACTGAGGGTCGATACGAGCAGTACTTC